This T cell receptor beta chain derives from a study of T cells after yellow fever vaccination. The study's findings and limits: Only a minor proportion of clonotypes was detected across both CD4 and CD8 compartments. Weaker in magnitude, the secondary response showed a faster peak on day 5 versus 15.

For TCR, cDNA came from 5'RACE template switching, which added a universal primer site and UMIs. TCRdb recomputed calls from the 5' RACE reads with MiXCR, one row per CDR3 protein. The repertoire has around 530,000 distinct CDR3 sequences, less than 20% of them found once; the top ten carry roughly 17%. A remark on this clonotype: What it binds is unknown.

This receptor was obtained from a man younger than 35 who received the YFV17D yellow fever vaccine. The material was PBMCs, obtained 5 to 6 days after the first yellow fever vaccination.

For the CDR3, the DNA is TGTGCCAGCAGTCGCCAACTTCATCAGCCCCAGCATTTT. It is translated as CASSRQLHQPQHF. V gene TRBV6-1 combines with J gene TRBJ1-5; no clear D gene. From germline, CDR1 is MNHNS and CDR2 SASEGT. Trimming stripped 5 bases from V and 5 bases from J, with 10 bases between. There are 13 residues in the CDR3.